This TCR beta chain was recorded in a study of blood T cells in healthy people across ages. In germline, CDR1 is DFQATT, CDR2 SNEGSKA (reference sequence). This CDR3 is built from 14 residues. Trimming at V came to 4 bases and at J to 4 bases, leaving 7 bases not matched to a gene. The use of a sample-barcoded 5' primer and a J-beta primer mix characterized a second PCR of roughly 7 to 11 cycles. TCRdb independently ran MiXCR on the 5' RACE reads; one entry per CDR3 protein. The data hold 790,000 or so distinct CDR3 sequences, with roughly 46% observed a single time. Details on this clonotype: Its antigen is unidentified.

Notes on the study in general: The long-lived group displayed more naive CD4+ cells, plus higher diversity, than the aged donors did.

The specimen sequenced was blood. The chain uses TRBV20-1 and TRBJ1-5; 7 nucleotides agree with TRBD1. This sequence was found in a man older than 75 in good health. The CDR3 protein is CSATRQGTNQPQHF. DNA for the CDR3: TGCAGTGCTACCAGACAGGGTACGAATCAGCCCCAGCATTTT.